Here is one T cell receptor beta chain with its context. Its antigen is unknown. This sample is drawn from a study of graft-versus-host responses after intestinal transplantation. Study-wide background: Multivisceral, liver-intestinal, or isolated intestinal transplants were given to recipients. Study observations and caveats: Detection of GvH clones occurred in recipient marrow, and some had their first appearance in ileum or blood.

Germline CDR1 MDHEN, CDR2 SYDVKM. CDR3 size: 14 residues. The V gene end was trimmed by 1 base and the J gene end by 5 bases; junction bases not matched to a gene: 4. The table came from immunoSEQ multiplex PCR; TCRdb's copy has only in-frame clones and leaves some out. The data show 95,000 to 130,000 clones, about nine tenths seen once. Here the sequenced sample was unstimulated CD4+ T cells sorted from spleen or lymph node cells, taken before intestinal transplant. The chain recombines TRBV28 with TRBJ1-1; 7 bases are shared with TRBD1. The origin of this receptor is a human donor who received an intestinal transplant. For the CDR3, the DNA is TGTGCCAGCAGTTTATACAGGGGAGAGACTGAAGCTTTCTTT. Amino acid sequence: CASSLYRGETEAFF. Drawing the rest from reference TRBV28 and TRBJ1-1, the complete variable domain is DVKVTQSSRYLVKRTGEKVFLECVQDMDHENMFWYRQDPGLGLRLIYFSYDVKMKEKGDIPEGYSVSREKKERFSLILESASTNQTSMYLCASSLYRGETEAFFGQGTRLTVV.